The 31 T cell receptor beta chains below all came from one sample that was sequenced in a study of blood T cell repertoires in COVID-19 (dated by TCRdb to the early 2020s). Receptor amplification or capture employed the immunoSEQ multiplex PCR assay. TCRdb provides this immuneACCESS table in a form limited to in-frame rearrangements. Some clones are lacking; in checked studies, under half of them reflect an unresolved V gene, and why the rest are absent is not known. This sample comprises a few hundred thousand clones, 70% to 90% of them detected only once. The ten top clones hold more than 0.95% of the sample. Sample: PBMCs or T cells enriched from blood (not recorded which). The receptors were gathered from a woman aged 40-49 years with acute COVID-19.

This chain connects TRBV5-1 to TRBJ1-1; D is undetermined. With 1 base removed from V and 4 bases from J, the gap between germline ends came to 8 bases. Germline V gives CDR1 SGHRS, CDR2 YFSETQ. The CDR3 is made up of 13 amino acids. CDR3 protein: CASSLSGPTEAFF. In nucleotides, the CDR3 is TGCGCCAGCAGCTTGTCAGGTCCCACTGAAGCTTTCTTT.

The DNA for the CDR3 is TGTGCCAGCAGCGTAGGGACAGGGTATAATTCACCCCTCCACTTT. Translating gives CASSVGTGYNSPLHF. The chain uses TRBV9 and TRBJ1-6; 8 nucleotides match TRBD1. Germline V gene data show CDR1 as SGDLS and CDR2 as YYNGEE. CDR3 length: 15 residues. V gave up 0 bases and J gave up 4 bases; unmatched junction bases: 0.

This chain links TRBV2 with TRBJ2-1; 12 positions match TRBD2. Germline V gene sequence: CDR1 SNHLY, CDR2 FYNNEI. Trimming removed 5 bases from V and 4 bases from J; junction bases left unmatched: 9. The CDR3 loop spans 17 amino acids. The CDR3 sequence is CASSPNNGLAGYNEQFF. For the CDR3, the DNA is TGTGCCAGCAGTCCAAACAACGGACTAGCGGGGTACAATGAGCAGTTCTTC.

V and J are TRBV10-1 and TRBJ2-3, with D maybe TRBD1 (6 bases). This CDR3 spans 15 amino acids. Trimming cost V 5 bases and J 4 bases, with 16 bases left between them. Per the germline V gene, CDR1 is WNHNN and CDR2 is SYGVQD (reference sequence). The CDR3 DNA reads TGCGCCAGCAGTTCACAGGGTAATGTGGCAGATACGCAGTATTTT. Its translation: CASSSQGNVADTQYF.

The chain uses TRBV27 and TRBJ1-5, with 7 bases fitting TRBD1. The CDR3 sequence is 14 residues long. V gave up 2 bases and J gave up 6 bases; unmatched junction bases: 4. Germline CDR1 and CDR2: MNHEY and SMNVEV (reference sequence). DNA of the CDR3: TGTGCCAGCAGTTTAAAGGGACAGAGTCAGCCCCAGCATTTT. Amino acid sequence: CASSLKGQSQPQHF.

The V call is TRBV7-8, the J call TRBJ2-2; 9 bases match TRBD1. The CDR3 consists of 15 residues. CDR1 is SGHVS and CDR2 is FQNEAQ in the germline V gene. J was trimmed by 6 bases and V by 5 bases; bases with no gene match: 7. The CDR3 sequence: CASSPGDREAGELFF. CDR3 sequence (DNA): TGTGCCAGCAGCCCAGGGGACAGGGAGGCCGGGGAGCTGTTTTTT.

J is TRBJ2-7 and V is TRBV20-1; the D gene is possibly TRBD2 (6 bases). The germline V gene encodes CDR1 DFQATT and CDR2 SNEGSKA (reference sequence). Deletions cut 1 base from V and 6 bases from J, with 7 bases between. The CDR3 extends over 11 amino acids. The CDR3 protein is CSARGGGEQYV. CDR3 nucleotides: TGCAGTGCTAGAGGGGGAGGCGAGCAGTACGTC.

On this clone: The identical CDR3 is also encoded by other nucleotide sequences in the sample. V and J are TRBV28 and TRBJ1-5, with D uncertain. Germline CDR1 and CDR2: MDHEN and SYDVKM. The CDR3 contains 14 residues. Trimming pared 3 bases from V and 6 bases from J, leaving 12 bases between. CDR3 sequence: CASSFPQEGQPQHF. The CDR3 DNA follows: TGTGCCAGCAGTTTTCCTCAGGAGGGTCAGCCCCAGCATTTT.

The chain links TRBV10-3 to TRBJ2-5; D gene unclear. V was clipped by 3 bases and J by 2 bases, with 10 bases between them. This CDR3 has 14 residues. The V gene's germline CDR1 is ENHRY and CDR2 SYGVKD. The DNA for the CDR3 is TGTGCCATCAGTGACATCGGTACTCAAGAGACCCAGTACTTC. Translation: CAISDIGTQETQYF.

The chain has TRBV27 and TRBJ2-7; D unresolved. This CDR3 has 13 amino acids. V gave up 5 bases and J gave up 6 bases, with 14 bases separating them. Germline lookup yields CDR1 MNHEY and CDR2 SMNVEV (reference sequence). In DNA, the CDR3 is TGTGCCAGCAGTCGCAATAGAAACAGCGAGCAGTACTTC. It yields the protein CASSRNRNSEQYF.

As concerns this clone: The germline gene is not matched at one end of the junction; a read error may be the cause. The gene calls are TRBV7-7 and TRBJ2-1; 8 bases are a match to TRBD2. Germline lookup yields CDR1 SSHAT and CDR2 FNYEAQ (reference sequence). CDR3 length equals 16 residues. DNA of the CDR3: TGTGCTAGCAGCCCTCGTCCGGGAGGGGGGAACAATGAGCAGTTCTTC. This encodes CASSPRPGGGNNEQFF.

V gene TRBV25-1 combines with J gene TRBJ1-2; D possibly corresponds to TRBD1 (6 bases). V lost 7 bases, J lost 7 bases, and 13 bases lay in between. This CDR3 spans 12 amino acids. CDR1 is MGHDK, CDR2 SYGVNS, per germline. DNA of the CDR3: TGTGCCAGCAATACAGGGTTTGGTGGCTACACCTTC. Translation: CASNTGFGGYTF.

The chain has TRBV28 and TRBJ1-2, with D possibly matching TRBD1 (6 bases). Trimming removed 6 bases at V and 4 bases at J, with 15 bases between. Germline CDR1 is MDHEN and CDR2 is SYDVKM. This CDR3 contains 14 residues. CDR3 protein: CASSRTVNPYGYTF. In DNA, the CDR3 is TGTGCCAGCAGCCGGACAGTAAATCCCTATGGCTACACCTTC.

The genes are TRBV5-4 and TRBJ2-2; D might be TRBD2 (6 bases). The V end was cut by 5 bases, the J end by 1 base, with 12 bases between. In germline, CDR1 is SGHNT, CDR2 YYREEE (reference sequence). This CDR3 is built from 15 residues. CDR3 in amino acids: CASRLAEMNTGELFF. For the CDR3, the DNA is TGTGCCAGCAGGTTAGCGGAGATGAACACCGGGGAGCTGTTTTTT.

The chain uses TRBV28 and TRBJ2-1; a weak D match, TRBD2 (6 bases). Trimming removed 5 bases from V and 4 bases from J, with 15 bases in between. This CDR3 has 15 residues. Germline CDR1 reads MDHEN; CDR2 reads SYDVKM. As DNA, the CDR3 is TGTGCCAGCAGTGGAGGGACCAGACAGTACAATGAGCAGTTCTTC. Its protein product is CASSGGTRQYNEQFF.

V and J are TRBV2 and TRBJ1-2; TRBD1 matches at 9 bases. The CDR3 runs to 14 residues. The germline V gene encodes CDR1 SNHLY and CDR2 FYNNEI. V gave up 4 bases and J gave up 2 bases; unmatched junction bases: 2. The CDR3 sequence is CASSGQGENYGYTF. CDR3 bases: TGTGCCAGCAGTGGACAGGGGGAGAACTATGGCTACACCTTC.

The table lists this clone with a count of one. This chain connects TRBV5-1 to TRBJ1-3, with D uncertain. Trimming pared 5 bases from V and 3 bases from J, leaving 15 bases between. Germline CDR1 SGHRS, CDR2 YFSETQ. This CDR3 spans 15 amino acids. In nucleotides, the CDR3 is TGCGCCAGCAGGCTTGGGAGCTCCGGTGGAAACACCATATATTTT. Translation gives CASRLGSSGGNTIYF.

The CDR3 DNA reads TGTGCCAGCAGTTCCCCGGGGAGCACTGAAGCTTTCTTT. It translates to CASSSPGSTEAFF. The chain joins TRBV28 to TRBJ1-1; no clear D gene. Germline-derived CDR1 and CDR2 are MDHEN and SYDVKM. The germline V and J ends were trimmed by 4 bases and 4 bases, with 10 bases remaining between them. This CDR3 contains 13 residues.

This sequence joins TRBV5-1 and TRBJ1-3, with D tentatively TRBD1 (6 bases). V was clipped by 5 bases and J by 7 bases, with 16 bases between them. CDR3 size: 14 residues. Germline CDR1 reads SGHRS; CDR2 reads YFSETQ. The CDR3 nucleotides are TGCGCCAGCAGGCGTGCCGGGACAAAGAACACCATATATTTT. This translates into CASRRAGTKNTIYF.

V gene TRBV3-1 (or the pseudogene TRBV3-2) combines with J gene TRBJ2-7; 7 bases align to TRBD2. The length of the CDR3 is 13 residues. Germline loops: CDR1 LGHDT, CDR2 YNNKEL (reference sequence). J lost 0 bases, V lost 7 bases, and 3 bases had no gene match. The CDR3 region is CASNSGPSYEQYF. CDR3 sequence (DNA): TGTGCCAGCAATAGCGGGCCCTCCTACGAGCAGTACTTC.

The DNA of the CDR3 is TGTGCCAGCAGCCCCGACGATTTGAGGGAGACCCAGTACTTC. Its protein is CASSPDDLRETQYF. This sequence joins TRBV28 and TRBJ2-5; D is undetermined. CDR1 MDHEN and CDR2 SYDVKM come from the germline V gene. The germline V and J ends were trimmed by 6 bases and 5 bases, with 16 bases remaining between them. The CDR3 consists of 14 residues.

V and J are TRBV28 and TRBJ2-1; 12 nucleotides match TRBD2. The length of the CDR3 is 14 residues. V was pared by 4 bases and J by 9 bases, with 4 bases of the junction left unmatched. The germline CDR1 and CDR2 sequences are MDHEN and SYDVKM. The CDR3 DNA is TGTGCCAGCAGTTCAGCTAGCGGGAGGGGTGAGCAGTTCTTC. Translating it yields CASSSASGRGEQFF.

The chain joins TRBV28 to TRBJ2-3, with 10 positions matching TRBD2. The germline CDR1 and CDR2 sequences are MDHEN and SYDVKM. With V trimmed by 5 bases and J by 8 bases, 10 bases remained unmatched. The CDR3 is 15 residues long. The CDR3 region has the DNA TGTGCCAGCAGTCTACCTAGCGGGAGAGGTGTTACGCAGTATTTT. It specifies CASSLPSGRGVTQYF.

This chain uses TRBV19 with TRBJ1-2; tentatively, D is TRBD1 (5 bases). The V end was cut by 7 bases, the J end by 4 bases, with 19 bases between. CDR1 is LNHDA and CDR2 is SQIVND in the germline V gene (reference sequence). The CDR3 loop spans 15 amino acids. The DNA of the CDR3 is TGTGCCAGTACCGGACCCGGAAGGGGCGGCTATGGCTACACCTTC. Protein sequence: CASTGPGRGGYGYTF.

This clone has just a few counts. The rearrangement joins TRBV4-1 to TRBJ2-1; weak D call: TRBD2 (6 bases). The germline gives CDR1 MGHRA, CDR2 YSYEKL. The ends were cut back, 3 bases at V and 5 bases at J, with 17 bases in the middle. CDR3 size: 16 residues. For the CDR3, the DNA is TGCGCCAGCAGCCAGACGGGACTCCGGAGGAACAATGAGCAGTTCTTC. Its protein is CASSQTGLRRNNEQFF.

J is TRBJ1-2 and V is TRBV7-3; TRBD1 aligns across 7 bases. V shed 5 bases and J 6 bases; nucleotides not matched to a gene: 6. Looked up from germline, CDR1 is SGHTA and CDR2 is FQGTGA. This CDR3 is built from 13 residues. The CDR3 is CASSPQTGNGYTF. The CDR3 DNA is TGTGCCAGCAGCCCCCAGACAGGGAATGGCTACACCTTC.

The CDR3 is CASSLYGATNEKLFF. The CDR3 DNA reads as TGTGCCAGCAGCTTGTACGGTGCAACTAATGAAAAACTGTTTTTT. The chain couples TRBV5-4 to TRBJ1-4; D remains ambiguous. The CDR3 is 15 amino acids. The V gene lost 1 base and the J gene lost 0 bases, with 7 bases spanning the gap. CDR1 is SGHNT and CDR2 is YYREEE in the germline V gene (reference sequence).

The rearrangement joins TRBV28 to TRBJ1-2; 9 nucleotides match TRBD1. Germline CDR1 is MDHEN and CDR2 is SYDVKM. The V and J ends lost 6 bases and 8 bases, in that order; junction bases with no gene match: 7. The CDR3 length is 13 residues. This chain's CDR3 is CASSIGQGTGYTF. The CDR3, as DNA: TGTGCCAGCAGCATAGGACAGGGGACAGGCTACACCTTC.

The rearrangement uses TRBV4-1 and TRBJ2-5; perhaps TRBD1 as D (6 bases). This CDR3 spans 16 amino acids. Germline loops: CDR1 MGHRA, CDR2 YSYEKL. V was trimmed by 1 base and J by 5 bases, leaving 17 bases between them. CDR3 region: CASSQGGRPGRETQYF. The CDR3, as DNA: TGCGCCAGCAGCCAAGGGGGGCGTCCGGGTAGGGAGACCCAGTACTTC.

The V and J genes are TRBV5-1 and TRBJ2-2; D unclear. The V and J ends lost 2 bases and 3 bases respectively, with 11 bases between them. This CDR3 is 15 amino acids long. In germline, CDR1 is SGHRS, CDR2 YFSETQ. CDR3 coding DNA: TGCGCCAGCAGCTTCTCGCCCAGGTACACCGGGGAGCTGTTTTTT. This gives the protein CASSFSPRYTGELFF.

This chain joins TRBV7-2 and TRBJ2-7; 14 bases align to TRBD2. V trimming: 0 bases; J trimming: 3 bases; junction bases outside the gene matches: 10. The length of the CDR3 is 19 residues. Germline assignment: CDR1 SGHTA and CDR2 FQGNSA. CDR3 residues: CASSLAGTSGSRVVYEQYV. The DNA for the CDR3 is TGTGCCAGCAGCTTAGCAGGGACTAGCGGGAGTCGGGTGGTCTACGAGCAGTACGTC.